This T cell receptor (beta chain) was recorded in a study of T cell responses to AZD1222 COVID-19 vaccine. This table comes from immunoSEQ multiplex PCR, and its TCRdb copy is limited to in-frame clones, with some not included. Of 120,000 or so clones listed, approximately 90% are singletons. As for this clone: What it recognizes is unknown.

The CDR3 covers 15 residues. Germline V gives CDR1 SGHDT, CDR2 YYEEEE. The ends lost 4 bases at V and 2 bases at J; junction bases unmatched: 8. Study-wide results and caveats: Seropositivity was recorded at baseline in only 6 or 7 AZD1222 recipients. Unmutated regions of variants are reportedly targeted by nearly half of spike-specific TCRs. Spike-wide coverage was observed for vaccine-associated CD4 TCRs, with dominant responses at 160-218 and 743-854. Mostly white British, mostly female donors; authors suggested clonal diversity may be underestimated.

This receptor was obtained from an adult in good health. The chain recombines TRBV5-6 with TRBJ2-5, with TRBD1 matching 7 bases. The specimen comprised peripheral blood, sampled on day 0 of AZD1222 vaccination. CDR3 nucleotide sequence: TGTGCCAGCAGCCGTAGAAACAGGGGTCAAGAGACCCAGTACTTC. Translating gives CASSRRNRGQETQYF. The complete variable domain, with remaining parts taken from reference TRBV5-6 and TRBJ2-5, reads DAGVTQSPTHLIKTRGQQVTLRCSPKSGHDTVSWYQQALGQGPQFIFQYYEEEERQRGNFPDRFSGHQFPNYSSELNVNALLLGDSALYLCASSRRNRGQETQYFGPGTRLLVL.